What follows describes a single T cell receptor (beta chain). Generated by immunoSEQ multiplex PCR, the TCRdb table keeps only in-frame clones and is missing some. This sample has 2 million to 2.5 million clones; 85% to 95% occur once, and the top ten carry roughly 0.34%. The record originates from a study of shared clonotypes between healthy human individuals. Study-level information: Each donor had three CD4 naive, three CD4 memory, two CD8 naive and one CD8 memory plate.

Germline CDR1 LNHNV, CDR2 YYDKDF (reference sequence). V lost 1 base and J lost 1; bases outside the gene matches: 11. CDR3 size: 18 residues. The receptor was derived from a man aged 18 to 35 in good health. Some clones in this sample may be carry-over from other donors' samples. This chain uses TRBV15 with TRBJ2-5; 8 bases line up with TRBD2. The sequencing sample was made of naive CD4+ T cells from PBMCs. The sample's subset: CD45RA+ positively selected. The chain's CDR3 is CATSRVGLAKPTQETQYF. DNA of the CDR3: TGTGCCACCAGCAGAGTAGGACTAGCCAAGCCAACCCAAGAGACCCAGTACTTC.